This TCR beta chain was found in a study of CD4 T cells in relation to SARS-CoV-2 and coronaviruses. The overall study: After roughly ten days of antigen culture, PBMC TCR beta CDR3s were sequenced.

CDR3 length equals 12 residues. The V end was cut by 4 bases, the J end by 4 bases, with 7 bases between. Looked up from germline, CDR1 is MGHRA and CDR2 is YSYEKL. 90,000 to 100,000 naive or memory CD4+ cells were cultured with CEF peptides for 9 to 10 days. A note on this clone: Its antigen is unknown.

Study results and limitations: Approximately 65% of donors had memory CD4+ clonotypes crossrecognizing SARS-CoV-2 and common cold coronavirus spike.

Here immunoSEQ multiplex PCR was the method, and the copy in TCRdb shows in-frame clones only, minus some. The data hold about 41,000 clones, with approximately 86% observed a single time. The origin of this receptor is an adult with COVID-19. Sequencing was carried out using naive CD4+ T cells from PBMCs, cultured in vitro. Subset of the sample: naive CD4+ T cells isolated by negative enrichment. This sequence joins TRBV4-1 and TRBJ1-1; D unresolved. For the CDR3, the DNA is TGCGCCAGCAGCCCCTCTGGCACTGAAGCTTTCTTT. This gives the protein CASSPSGTEAFF.